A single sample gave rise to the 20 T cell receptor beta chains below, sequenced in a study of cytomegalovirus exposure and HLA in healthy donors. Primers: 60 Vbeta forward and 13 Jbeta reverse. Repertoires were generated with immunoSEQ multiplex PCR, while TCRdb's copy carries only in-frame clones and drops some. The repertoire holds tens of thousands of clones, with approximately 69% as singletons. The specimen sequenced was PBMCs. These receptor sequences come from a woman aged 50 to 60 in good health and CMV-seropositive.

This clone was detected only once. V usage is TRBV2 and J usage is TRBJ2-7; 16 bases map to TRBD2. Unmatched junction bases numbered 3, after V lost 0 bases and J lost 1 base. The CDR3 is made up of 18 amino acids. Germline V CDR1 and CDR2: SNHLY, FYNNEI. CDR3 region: CASSEAGLAGGKSYEQYF. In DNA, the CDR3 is TGTGCCAGCAGTGAAGCGGGACTAGCGGGGGGGAAATCCTACGAGCAGTACTTC.

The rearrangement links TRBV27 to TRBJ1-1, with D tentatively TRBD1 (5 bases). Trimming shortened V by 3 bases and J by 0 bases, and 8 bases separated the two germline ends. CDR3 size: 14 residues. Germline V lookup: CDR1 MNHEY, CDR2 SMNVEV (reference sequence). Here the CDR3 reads CASSFSGVNTEAFF. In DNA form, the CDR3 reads TGTGCCAGCAGTTTTTCGGGGGTGAACACTGAAGCTTTCTTT.

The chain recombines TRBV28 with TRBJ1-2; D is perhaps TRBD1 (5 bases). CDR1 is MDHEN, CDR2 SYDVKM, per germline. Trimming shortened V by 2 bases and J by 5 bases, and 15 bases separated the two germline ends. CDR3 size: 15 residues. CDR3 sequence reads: CASSLSRADLYGYTF. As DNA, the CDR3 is TGTGCCAGCAGTTTAAGCAGGGCCGACCTTTATGGCTACACCTTC.

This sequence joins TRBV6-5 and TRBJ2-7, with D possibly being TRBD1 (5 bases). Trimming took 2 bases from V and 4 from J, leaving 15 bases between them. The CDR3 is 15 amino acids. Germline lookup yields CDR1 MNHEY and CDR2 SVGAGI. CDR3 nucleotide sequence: TGTGCCAGCAGTTACGGGGCCAGCTCAAGATACGAGCAGTACTTC. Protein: CASSYGASSRYEQYF.

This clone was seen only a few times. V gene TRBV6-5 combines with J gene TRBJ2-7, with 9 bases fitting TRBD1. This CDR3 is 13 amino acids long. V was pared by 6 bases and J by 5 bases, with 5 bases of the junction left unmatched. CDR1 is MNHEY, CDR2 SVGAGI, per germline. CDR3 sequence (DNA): TGTGCCAGCAGCGAACAGGGGGCTCACGAGCAGTACTTC. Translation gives CASSEQGAHEQYF.

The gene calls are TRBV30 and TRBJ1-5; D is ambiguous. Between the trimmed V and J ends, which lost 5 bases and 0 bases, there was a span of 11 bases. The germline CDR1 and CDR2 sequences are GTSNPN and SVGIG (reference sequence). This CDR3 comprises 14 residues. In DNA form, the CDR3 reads TGTGCCTGGGGACTAGACTATAGCAATCAGCCCCAGCATTTT. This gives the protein CAWGLDYSNQPQHF.

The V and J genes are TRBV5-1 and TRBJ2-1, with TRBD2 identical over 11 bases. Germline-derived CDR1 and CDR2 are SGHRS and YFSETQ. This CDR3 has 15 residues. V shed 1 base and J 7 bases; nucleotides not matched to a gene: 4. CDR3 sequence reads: CASSLRTSGFNEQFF. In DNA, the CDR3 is TGCGCCAGCAGCTTGAGGACTAGCGGGTTTAATGAGCAGTTCTTC. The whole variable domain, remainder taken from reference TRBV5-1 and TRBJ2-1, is KAGVTQTPRYLIKTRGQQVTLSCSPISGHRSVSWYQQTPGQGLQFLFEYFSETQRNKGNFPGRFSGRQFSNSRSEMNVSTLELGDSALYLCASSLRTSGFNEQFFGPGTRLTVL.

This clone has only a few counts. The DNA for the CDR3 is TGTGCCAGCAGCCCCCCCCAGGGACTTGCTAACTATGGCTACACCTTC. It specifies CASSPPQGLANYGYTF. V usage is TRBV7-9 and J usage is TRBJ1-2; D possibly corresponds to TRBD1 (5 bases). Trimming left V 5 bases short and J 0 bases short, with 16 bases between. The CDR3 covers 16 residues. Looked up from germline, CDR1 is SEHNR and CDR2 is FQNEAQ (reference sequence).

CDR3 nucleotides: TGTGCCAGCAGCCAAGATTACGGGAATGAGCAGTTCTTC. It codes for CASSQDYGNEQFF. The chain has TRBV14 and TRBJ2-1; D uncertain. Trimming took 0 bases from V and 7 from J, leaving 7 bases between them. This CDR3 has 13 residues. CDR1 and CDR2 (germline): SGHDN, FVKESK. Full variable domain (rest looked up from reference TRBV14 and TRBJ2-1): EAGVTQFPSHSVIEKGQTVTLRCDPISGHDNLYWYRRVMGKEIKFLLHFVKESKQDESGMPNNRFLAERTGGTYSTLKVQPAELEDSGVYFCASSQDYGNEQFFGPGTRLTVL.

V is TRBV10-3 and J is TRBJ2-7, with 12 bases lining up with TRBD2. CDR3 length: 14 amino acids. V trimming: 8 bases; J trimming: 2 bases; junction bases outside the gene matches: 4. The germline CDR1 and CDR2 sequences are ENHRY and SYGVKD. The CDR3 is CAIGASGGAYEQYF. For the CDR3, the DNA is TGTGCCATCGGAGCTAGCGGGGGGGCCTACGAGCAGTACTTC.

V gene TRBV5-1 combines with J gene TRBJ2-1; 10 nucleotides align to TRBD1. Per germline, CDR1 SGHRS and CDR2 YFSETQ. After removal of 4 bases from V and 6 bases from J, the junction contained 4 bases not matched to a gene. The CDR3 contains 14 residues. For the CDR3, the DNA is TGCGCCAGCAGCGGGGGACAGGGGTTCAATGAGCAGTTCTTC. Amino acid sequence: CASSGGQGFNEQFF.

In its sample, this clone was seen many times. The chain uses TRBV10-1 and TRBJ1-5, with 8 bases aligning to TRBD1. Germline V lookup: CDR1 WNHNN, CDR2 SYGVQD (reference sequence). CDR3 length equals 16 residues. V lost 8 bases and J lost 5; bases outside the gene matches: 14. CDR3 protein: CASYPETGARDQPQHF. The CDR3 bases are TGCGCCAGCTACCCCGAGACAGGGGCGCGGGATCAGCCCCAGCATTTT.

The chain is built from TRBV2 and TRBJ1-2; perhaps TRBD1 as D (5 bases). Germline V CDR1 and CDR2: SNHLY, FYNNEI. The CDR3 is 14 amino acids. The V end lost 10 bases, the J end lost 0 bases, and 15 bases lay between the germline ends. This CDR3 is CATPRGGTNYGYTF. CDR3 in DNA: TGTGCCACTCCACGGGGGGGAACTAACTATGGCTACACCTTC.

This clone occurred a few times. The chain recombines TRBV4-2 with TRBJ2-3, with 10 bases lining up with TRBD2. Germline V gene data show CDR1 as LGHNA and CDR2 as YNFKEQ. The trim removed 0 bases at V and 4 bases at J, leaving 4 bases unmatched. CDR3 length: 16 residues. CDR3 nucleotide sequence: TGTGCCAGCAGCCAAGAAGCTAGCGGGGGCTCAGATACGCAGTATTTT. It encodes CASSQEASGGSDTQYF.

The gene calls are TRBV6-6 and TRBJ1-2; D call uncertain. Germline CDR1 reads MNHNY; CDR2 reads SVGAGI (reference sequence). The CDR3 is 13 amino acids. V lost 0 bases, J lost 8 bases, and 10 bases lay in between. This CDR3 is CASSYSISGGYTF. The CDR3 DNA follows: TGTGCCAGCAGTTACTCGATATCGGGAGGCTACACCTTC.

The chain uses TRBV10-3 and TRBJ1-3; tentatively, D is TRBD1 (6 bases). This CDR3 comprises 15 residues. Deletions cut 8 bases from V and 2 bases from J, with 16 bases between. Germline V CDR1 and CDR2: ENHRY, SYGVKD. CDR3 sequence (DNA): TGTGCCATCGGATACAGGGCTATCGCTGGAAACACCATATATTTT. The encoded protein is CAIGYRAIAGNTIYF.

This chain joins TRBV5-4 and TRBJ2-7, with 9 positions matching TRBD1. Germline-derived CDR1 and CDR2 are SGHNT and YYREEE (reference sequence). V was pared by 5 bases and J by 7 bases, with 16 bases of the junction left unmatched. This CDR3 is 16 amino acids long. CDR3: CASSSTGGVRSGEQYF. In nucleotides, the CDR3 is TGTGCCAGCAGTTCCACAGGGGGCGTAAGGTCGGGGGAGCAGTACTTC.

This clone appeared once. In DNA, the CDR3 is TGTGCCTGGAGCCCGGGGGGGGCCGGTGAGCAGTTCTTC. Protein: CAWSPGGAGEQFF. This sequence joins TRBV30 and TRBJ2-1; TRBD2 matches at 8 bases. J lost 9 bases, V lost 3 bases, and 7 bases had no gene match. In germline, CDR1 is GTSNPN, CDR2 SVGIG (reference sequence). The CDR3 runs 13 residues.

DNA of the CDR3: TGCGCCAGCTCTCAGGCATTAAACTATGGCTACACCTTC. It yields the protein CASSQALNYGYTF. V usage is TRBV4-3 and J usage is TRBJ1-2; D is uncertain. The CDR3 consists of 13 residues. The V and J ends lost 8 bases and 2 bases respectively, with 12 bases between them. The germline CDR1 and CDR2 sequences are LGHNA and YSLEER.

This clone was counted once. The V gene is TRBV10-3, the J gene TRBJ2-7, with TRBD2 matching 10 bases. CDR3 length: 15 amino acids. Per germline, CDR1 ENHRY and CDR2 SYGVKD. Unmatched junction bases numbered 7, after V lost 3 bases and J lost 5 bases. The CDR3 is CAISDVSSGGHEQYF. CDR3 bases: TGTGCCATCAGTGATGTGTCTAGCGGGGGCCACGAGCAGTACTTC.